The clone carrying this T cell receptor beta chain was counted ten times or more. Its antigen is unidentified. TCRdb re-derived calls from the 5' RACE reads in MiXCR, one entry per CDR3 protein. The table records about 220,000 distinct CDR3 sequences, approximately 24% of them present only once. This CDR3 contains 13 residues. Trimming cost V 3 bases and J 5 bases, with 11 bases left between them. The germline V gene has CDR1 SGHDT and CDR2 YYEEEE. The data stem from a study of CD8 T cells in ankylosing spondylitis. The study, taken as a whole, reports: Reactive arthritis synovial fluid and blood were previously reported to contain some motif variants. Matched ankylosing spondylitis synovial fluid reportedly contained a significantly enriched population of disease-linked clones. Ankylosing spondylitis blood seemed to carry a telltale TCR beta motif made of fewer than 10 highly homologous variants. As for the disease-linked clones, they showed a CD8+ phenotype and occurred at relatively low frequencies in peripheral blood.

Sequences were obtained from blood, either unsorted or a sorted T cell fraction (not recorded which). The chain uses TRBV5-6 and TRBJ2-5; the D gene is possibly TRBD2 (5 bases). The clonotype originates from a male donor with ankylosing spondylitis or in good health (not recorded which). The CDR3 is CASSSGRGETQYF. For the CDR3, the DNA is TGTGCCAGCAGCTCCGGACGGGGTGAGACCCAGTACTTC.